Listed here are 9 T cell receptor beta chains from one sample, sequenced in a study of read filtering for tumor transcriptome and immune sequencing (dated by TCRdb to between 2020 and 2021). The run used an Illumina HiSeq 4000. TCR libraries were constructed from roughly 380 ng RNA using the Immunoverse kit, and molecular barcoded adaptors covering alpha/delta and beta/gamma chains were employed. Clones were called with MiXCR by TCRdb after fastp trimmed the public reads at Q25, and only in-frame beta chains were retained. Here each entry gathers all rows of one CDR3 protein and keeps the most common genes and DNA. The sample data list about 24,000 distinct CDR3 sequences, and 20% to 25% of these were observed just once. The ten largest clones take up around a sixth of the sample. Sequencing was performed on a population of CD138-negative cells sorted from bone marrow. The cell subset or site tag for this specimen amounts to: bone marrow mononuclear cells depleted of CD138+ plasma/myeloma cells by negative magnetic selection. These receptors originate from a donor at least 40 years old with multiple myeloma.

V and J are TRBV21-1 and TRBJ2-3; the table assigns TRBD2, which was not confirmed against the DNA. TRBV21-1 is an annotated pseudogene. The CDR3 runs 18 residues. In nucleotides, the CDR3 is TGTGCCAGCAGCAAATTCCGACTAGCGGAGGCGGATGCAGATACGCAGTATTTT. Its protein is CASSKFRLAEADADTQYF.

This clonotype is classed as medium-sized. The chain joins TRBV2 to TRBJ2-1; 10 nucleotides agree with TRBD2. CDR3 size: 15 residues. V was clipped by 7 bases and J by 3 bases; unmatched bases: 6. Germline V gene lookup returns CDR1 SNHLY and CDR2 FYNNEI. In DNA, the CDR3 is TGTGCCAGCACTCTTACTAGCGGGAACTACAATGAGCAGTTCTTC. It translates to CASTLTSGNYNEQFF.

This clonotype appeared many times. The DNA of the CDR3 is TGTGCCAGCAACCTATCAGGACAGGAGGACTTTGCCCCTAATGAAAAACTGTTTTTT. It is translated as CASNLSGQEDFAPNEKLFF. The V and J genes are TRBV6-2 or TRBV6-3 and TRBJ1-4, with 7 bases lining up with TRBD1. CDR3 length equals 19 residues. The V segment lost 7 bases and the J segment 3 bases; nucleotides outside the gene matches: 20. The germline gives CDR1 MNHEY, CDR2 SVGEGT.

This clonotype was detected many times. This rearrangement joins TRBV20-1 to TRBJ1-5, with 9 bases aligning to TRBD1. This CDR3 has 13 residues. The trim removed 5 bases at V and 5 bases at J, leaving 4 bases unmatched. From germline, CDR1 is DFQATT and CDR2 SNEGSKA (reference sequence). DNA of the CDR3: TGCAGTGCTTGGGACAGGGCTCATCAGCCCCAGCATTTT. Protein: CSAWDRAHQPQHF.

Many counts were recorded for this clonotype. The CDR3 loop reads CASSHGQSKTQYF. CDR3 nucleotides: TGTGCCAGCAGTCACGGACAGTCGAAGACCCAGTACTTC. This chain joins TRBV27 and TRBJ2-5; tentatively, D is TRBD1 (6 bases). V was shortened by 5 bases and J by 6 bases, with 13 bases between the two germline ends. The CDR3 length is 13 residues. Germline values: CDR1 MNHEY, CDR2 SMNVEV (reference sequence).

This clonotype showed up many times. CDR3 region: CASSEFSWAQYF. As DNA, the CDR3 is TGTGCCAGCAGTGAATTTAGCTGGGCGCAGTACTTC. This sequence joins TRBV25-1 and TRBJ2-7; D is ambiguous. Per the germline V gene, CDR1 is MGHDK and CDR2 is SYGVNS. V gave up 1 base and J gave up 9 bases, with 10 bases separating them. CDR3 size: 12 residues.

A note on this clonotype: It may be a read error: a sequence one base away is much more abundant. The V call is TRBV2, the J call TRBJ2-7; 7 bases match TRBD2. This CDR3 has 13 residues. The germline V gene encodes CDR1 SNHLY and CDR2 FYNNEI. The V gene end was trimmed by 6 bases and the J gene end by 5 bases; junction bases not matched to a gene: 7. The DNA of the CDR3 is TGTGCCAGCAGCCTTTGGGGGGGTCACGAGCAGTACTTC. Its protein is CASSLWGGHEQYF.

This clonotype was recorded many times. This chain connects TRBV20-1 to TRBJ2-1, with D unclear. The ends were cut back, 5 bases at V and 0 bases at J, with 17 bases in the middle. Germline CDR1 DFQATT, CDR2 SNEGSKA (reference sequence). The CDR3 has 16 amino acids. The CDR3 DNA sequence: TGCAGTGCTCCCTCCCGGAGCTCTGGCTCCTACAATGAGCAGTTCTTC. Amino acid sequence: CSAPSRSSGSYNEQFF.

This clonotype was seen at least ten times. CDR3 in amino acids: CASSGTSGSINEQFF. DNA of the CDR3: TGTGCCAGCAGTGGGACTAGCGGGAGCATCAATGAGCAGTTCTTC. The chain uses TRBV25-1 and TRBJ2-1; TRBD2 matches at 13 bases. CDR3 size: 15 residues. The germline V gene encodes CDR1 MGHDK and CDR2 SYGVNS. The junction had 3 bases not matched to a gene; V was cut back by 4 bases and J by 6 bases. The variable domain in full, with the rest retrieved from reference TRBV25-1 and TRBJ2-1, is EADIYQTPRYLVIGTGKKITLECSQTMGHDKMYWYQQDPGMELHLIHYSYGVNSTEKGDLSSESTVSRIRTEHFPLTLESARPSHTSQYLCASSGTSGSINEQFFGPGTRLTVL.